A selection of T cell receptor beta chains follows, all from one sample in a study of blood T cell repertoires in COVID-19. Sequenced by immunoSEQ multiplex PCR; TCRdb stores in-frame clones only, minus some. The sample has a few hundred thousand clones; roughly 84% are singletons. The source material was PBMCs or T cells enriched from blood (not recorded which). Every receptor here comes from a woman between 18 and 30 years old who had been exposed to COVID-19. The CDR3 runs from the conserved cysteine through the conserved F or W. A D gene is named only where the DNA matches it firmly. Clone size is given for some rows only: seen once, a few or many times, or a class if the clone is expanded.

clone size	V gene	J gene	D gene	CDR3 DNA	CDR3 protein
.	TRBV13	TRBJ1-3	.	TGTGCCAGCAGCTTGAGGTTCACTGCTGGAAACACCATATATTTT	CASSLRFTAGNTIYF
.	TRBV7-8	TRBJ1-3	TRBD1	TGTGCCAGCAGCATACAGGGGTTGGCCTCACCGGGAAACACCATATATTTT	CASSIQGLASPGNTIYF
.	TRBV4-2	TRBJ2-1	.	TGTGCCAGCAGCCAAGACGGGGGAAGCTCCTACAATGAGCAGTTCTTC	CASSQDGGSSYNEQFF
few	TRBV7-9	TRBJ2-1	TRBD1	TGTGCCAGCAGCTTAGGAGCAGGGGGCCCCGTAAATGAGCAGTTCTTC	CASSLGAGGPVNEQFF
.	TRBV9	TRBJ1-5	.	TGTGCCAGCAGCTCGAGTCTCAGGGGAAATCAGCCCCAGCATTTT	CASSSSLRGNQPQHF
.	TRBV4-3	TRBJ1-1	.	TGCGCCAGCAGCCATCTCGTAGGGGGTGGCAAGAACACTGAAGCTTTCTTT	CASSHLVGGGKNTEAFF
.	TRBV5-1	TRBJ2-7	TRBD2	TGCGCCAGCAGCTTGGAGGCAGGGAGGGGATACGAGCAGTACTTC	CASSLEAGRGYEQYF
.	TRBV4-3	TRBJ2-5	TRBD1	TGCGCCAGCAGCCAAGACTCCAGGGGGCAAGAGACCCAGTACTTC	CASSQDSRGQETQYF
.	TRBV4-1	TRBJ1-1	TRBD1	TGCGCCAGCAGCGGCCTGACAGGGGGCGTGGGAAACACTGAAGCTTTCTTT	CASSGLTGGVGNTEAFF
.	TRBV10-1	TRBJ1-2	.	TGCGCCAGCAGTGGGAAGGGAGGCTATGGCTACACCTTC	CASSGKGGYGYTF
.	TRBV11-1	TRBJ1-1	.	TGTGCCAGCAGCTTAGCCCGTGTCACTGAAGCTTTCTTT	CASSLARVTEAFF
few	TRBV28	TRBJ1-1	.	TGTGCCAGCACCAAACCAGGACAGACGAACACTGAAGCTTTCTTT	CASTKPGQTNTEAFF
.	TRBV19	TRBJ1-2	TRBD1	TGTGCCAGTAGTCCCCAGGGGGCTCTGGGGGACTATGGCTACACCTTC	CASSPQGALGDYGYTF
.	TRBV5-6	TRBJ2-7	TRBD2	TGTGCCAGCAGACTCATAGGGGATCCGGGAGGGTACGAGCAGTACTTC	CASRLIGDPGGYEQYF
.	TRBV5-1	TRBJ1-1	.	TGCGCCAGCAGCTTGGACGAGGGTAGGACTGAAGCTTTCTTT	CASSLDEGRTEAFF
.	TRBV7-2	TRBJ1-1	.	TGTGCCAGCAGCTTAGATCTATTTCGCCCGAACACTGAAGCTTTCTTT	CASSLDLFRPNTEAFF
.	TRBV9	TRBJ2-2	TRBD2	TGTGCCAGCAGCGTATTCAGCGGACTAGCGGGAACCGGGGAGCTGTTTTTT	CASSVFSGLAGTGELFF
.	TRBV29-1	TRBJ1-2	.	TGCAGCGTTGAGGGTAGGGGCCTGAACTATGGCTACACCTTC	CSVEGRGLNYGYTF
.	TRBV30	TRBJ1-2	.	TGTGCCTGGAGTGTACGAACGGTATATGGCTACACCTTC	CAWSVRTVYGYTF
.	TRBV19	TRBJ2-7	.	TGTGCCTCAGGGCAGGGCTACGAGCAGTACTTC	CASGQGYEQYF
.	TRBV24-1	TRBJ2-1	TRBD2	TGTGCCATGGGACTAGAGGGTAACAATGAGCAGTTCTTC	CAMGLEGNNEQFF
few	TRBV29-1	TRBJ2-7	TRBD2	TGCAGCGTTGAGCTAGCGGGTGTTAGGAACGAGCAGTACTTC	CSVELAGVRNEQYF
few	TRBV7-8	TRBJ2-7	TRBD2	TGTGCCAGCAGCTTAGTTCTGAGGACTAGCGGGAGTCCCTACTACGAGCAGTACTTC	CASSLVLRTSGSPYYEQYF
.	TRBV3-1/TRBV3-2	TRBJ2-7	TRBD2	TGTGCCAGCAGCCAATTCGGACTAGCGGGAGGGCCAGGCGAGCAGTACTTC	CASSQFGLAGGPGEQYF
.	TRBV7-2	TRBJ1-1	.	TGTGCCAGCAGCTATCAGGGGTCCGGGAACACTGAAGCTTTCTTT	CASSYQGSGNTEAFF
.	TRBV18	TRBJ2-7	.	TGTGCCAGCTCCGCCCAGGGACTCCGTGAACGCGAGCAGTACTTC	CASSAQGLREREQYF
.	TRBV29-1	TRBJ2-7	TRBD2	TGCAGCGTTCAAGCGGGGAATGCCTACGAGCAGTACTTC	CSVQAGNAYEQYF